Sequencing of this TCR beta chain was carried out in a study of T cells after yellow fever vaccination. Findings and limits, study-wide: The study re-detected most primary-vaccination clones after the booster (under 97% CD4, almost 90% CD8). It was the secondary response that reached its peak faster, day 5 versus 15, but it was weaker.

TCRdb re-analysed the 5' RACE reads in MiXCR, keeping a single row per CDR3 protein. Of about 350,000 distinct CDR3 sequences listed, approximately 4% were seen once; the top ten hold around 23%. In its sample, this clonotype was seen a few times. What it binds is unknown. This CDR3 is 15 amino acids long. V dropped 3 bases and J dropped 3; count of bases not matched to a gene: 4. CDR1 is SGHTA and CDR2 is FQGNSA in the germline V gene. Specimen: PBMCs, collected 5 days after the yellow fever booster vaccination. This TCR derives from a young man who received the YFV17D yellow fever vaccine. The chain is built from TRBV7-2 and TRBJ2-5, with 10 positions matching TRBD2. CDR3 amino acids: CASSFSGGQKETQYF. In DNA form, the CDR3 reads TGTGCCAGCAGCTTTAGCGGGGGGCAGAAAGAGACCCAGTACTTC.